These 28 T cell receptor beta chains were all obtained from the same sample, sequenced in a study of blood T cell repertoires in COVID-19. Produced via immunoSEQ multiplex PCR; TCRdb's table is partial and in-frame only. The data show 95,000 to 150,000 clones, 78% seen once. Material: peripheral blood. Every receptor here comes from a man between 65 and 85 years old with acute or convalescent COVID-19.

This clone was recorded a few times. The V call is TRBV2, the J call TRBJ2-5; 7 nucleotides align to TRBD2. The length of the CDR3 is 15 residues. V dropped 7 bases and J dropped 2; count of bases not matched to a gene: 10. Per the germline V gene, CDR1 is SNHLY and CDR2 is FYNNEI. The CDR3 sequence: CASTQMAGEQETQYF. The CDR3 DNA reads TGTGCCAGCACCCAAATGGCGGGGGAGCAAGAGACCCAGTACTTC.

The chain recombines TRBV7-3 with TRBJ1-1; the D is unclear. The length of the CDR3 is 13 residues. V was pared by 6 bases and J by 2 bases, with 10 bases between. In germline, CDR1 is SGHTA, CDR2 FQGTGA. CDR3 protein: CASRITYNTEAFF. In DNA, the CDR3 is TGTGCCAGCAGGATAACATATAACACTGAAGCTTTCTTT.

The gene calls are TRBV10-1 and TRBJ2-7; possibly TRBD2 for D (5 bases). V was pared by 6 bases and J by 12 bases, with 21 bases between. Germline V gives CDR1 WNHNN, CDR2 SYGVQD (reference sequence). The CDR3 has 13 residues. The CDR3 DNA reads TGCGCCAGCAGGGGATTGGGAGCAAGAGACCGGTACTTC. It is translated as CASRGLGARDRYF.

Worth noting for this clone: The junction and the germline gene differ at one end; a read error may be behind it. This rearrangement joins TRBV27 to TRBJ2-7; 13 bases match TRBD2. In germline, CDR1 is MNHEY, CDR2 SMNVEV (reference sequence). The CDR3 runs to 17 residues. For the CDR3, the DNA is TGTGCCAGCACCAGACTAGGACTAGCGGGGGCCTCCTCCGAGCAGTACTTC. It is translated as CASTRLGLAGASSEQYF.

For the CDR3, the DNA is TGCAGCGTTTCAGGGGGCGCGGGTTTAGCTTTCTTT. It is translated as CSVSGGAGLAFF. The chain links TRBV29-1 to TRBJ1-1; 8 bases match TRBD1. The CDR3 has 12 residues. V shed 5 bases and J 10 bases; nucleotides not matched to a gene: 9. CDR1 and CDR2 from the germline V gene are SQVTM and ANQGSEA.

The V call is TRBV19, the J call TRBJ1-2; 7 nucleotides align to TRBD1. CDR3 length equals 14 residues. Trimming at V came to 5 bases and at J to 2 bases, leaving 5 bases not matched to a gene. CDR1 and CDR2 from the germline V gene are LNHDA and SQIVND (reference sequence). CDR3 nucleotide sequence: TGTGCCAGTAGTCCGACGACAGGGAACTATGGCTACACCTTC. This encodes CASSPTTGNYGYTF.

The chain has TRBV11-1 and TRBJ2-1, with D uncertain. CDR1 SGHAT and CDR2 FQDESV come from the germline V gene (reference sequence). The CDR3 loop spans 13 amino acids. V lost 2 bases and J 3 bases, leaving 5 bases between the germline ends. In nucleotides, the CDR3 is TGTGCCAGCAGCTTATCACTCTACAATGAGCAGTTCTTC. This gives the protein CASSLSLYNEQFF.

The J gene is TRBJ1-3, the V gene TRBV4-3; D remains ambiguous. Germline values: CDR1 LGHNA, CDR2 YSLEER. The germline V and J ends were trimmed by 4 bases and 0 bases, with 10 bases remaining between them. This CDR3 has 15 amino acids. The DNA of the CDR3 is TGCGCCAGCAGCCGCACAGCCGTCTCTGGAAACACCATATATTTT. Protein sequence: CASSRTAVSGNTIYF.

CDR3 region: CASIKGSRNTEAFF. CDR3 DNA: TGTGCCAGCATAAAGGGGTCTCGCAACACTGAAGCTTTCTTT. This sequence joins TRBV6-5 and TRBJ1-1; D is perhaps TRBD1 (5 bases). The CDR3 is made up of 14 amino acids. CDR1 MNHEY and CDR2 SVGAGI come from the germline V gene. V lost 7 bases and J 2 bases, leaving 14 bases between the germline ends.

The chain combines TRBV9 with TRBJ1-5; 7 bases agree with TRBD1. The germline CDR1 and CDR2 sequences are SGDLS and YYNGEE. V was pared by 4 bases and J by 2 bases, with 6 bases of the junction left unmatched. CDR3 length: 15 residues. The CDR3: CASSPGQERNQPQHF. CDR3 coding DNA: TGTGCCAGCAGCCCCGGACAGGAACGCAATCAGCCCCAGCATTTT.

This clone appeared once. The V and J genes are TRBV19 and TRBJ1-1; weak D call: TRBD1 (6 bases). In germline, CDR1 is LNHDA, CDR2 SQIVND (reference sequence). V lost 4 bases, J lost 9 bases, and 15 bases lay in between. The length of the CDR3 is 13 residues. CDR3 coding DNA: TGTGCCAGTAGTACGACCGGGACATCTAAAGCTTTCTTT. This encodes CASSTTGTSKAFF.

This rearrangement joins TRBV10-3 to TRBJ2-1, with a weak D call TRBD1 (6 bases). There are 15 residues in the CDR3. Trimming cost V 0 bases and J 4 bases, with 10 bases left between them. Germline assignment: CDR1 ENHRY and CDR2 SYGVKD. The CDR3 sequence: CAISESTGRYNEQFF. The CDR3 region has the DNA TGTGCCATCAGTGAGTCGACAGGCCGTTACAATGAGCAGTTCTTC.

There are a few counts of this clone. CDR3 bases: TGCAGCGTTCAAATGCGGGGGGTTCGGGAAAAACTGTTTTTT. Translated: CSVQMRGVREKLFF. V is TRBV29-1 and J is TRBJ1-4, with a tentative D call TRBD1 (5 bases). The CDR3 is made up of 14 amino acids. V gave up 5 bases and J gave up 8 bases, with 18 bases separating them. From germline, CDR1 is SQVTM and CDR2 ANQGSEA.

This clone appeared once. V gene TRBV9 combines with J gene TRBJ2-1, with D possibly being TRBD1 (5 bases). CDR3 size: 14 residues. Germline V gives CDR1 SGDLS, CDR2 YYNGEE. V dropped 1 base and J dropped 4 bases, with 9 bases sitting between them. The CDR3 nucleotides are TGTGCCAGCAGCGTAACGACAGCTTACAATGAGCAGTTCTTC. As protein: CASSVTTAYNEQFF.

DNA of the CDR3: TGTGCCACCAGTGATGTTAACTACGAGCAGTACTTC. This encodes CATSDVNYEQYF. The chain employs TRBV24-1 and TRBJ2-7, with no clear D. The V gene's germline CDR1 is KGHDR and CDR2 SFDVKD. This CDR3 is 12 amino acids long. The V and J ends lost 3 bases and 3 bases respectively, with 5 bases between them.

This clone was counted a single time. The rearrangement joins TRBV12-3 or TRBV12-4 to TRBJ1-6; maybe TRBD1 (6 bases). The CDR3 contains 12 residues. V lost 5 bases to trimming and J lost 11 bases, with 10 bases between them. CDR3 in DNA: TGTGCCAGCAGTCCTGGACAGACACCCCTCCACTTT. It specifies CASSPGQTPLHF.

J is TRBJ1-1 and V is TRBV19, with 11 bases that match TRBD1. V gave up 7 bases and J gave up 3 bases; unmatched junction bases: 13. CDR3 length equals 17 residues. From germline, CDR1 is LNHDA and CDR2 SQIVND (reference sequence). CDR3 coding DNA: TGTGCCAGTACCTTCGGACAGGGGGCGCTTCGGGACACTGAAGCTTTCTTT. Translating it yields CASTFGQGALRDTEAFF.

V and J are TRBV5-1 and TRBJ1-4; 9 bases line up with TRBD1. The germline V gene encodes CDR1 SGHRS and CDR2 YFSETQ. The junction had 6 bases not matched to a gene; V was cut back by 4 bases and J by 8 bases. There are 14 residues in the CDR3. CDR3 residues: CASSPGQGKEKLFF. The CDR3 DNA reads as TGCGCCAGCAGCCCAGGACAGGGGAAAGAAAAACTGTTTTTT.

V is TRBV6-5 and J is TRBJ2-7; 8 bases are a match to TRBD1. The CDR3 is 15 amino acids. Germline CDR1 reads MNHEY; CDR2 reads SVGAGI. The V segment lost 2 bases and the J segment 3 bases; nucleotides outside the gene matches: 6. CDR3 protein: CASSYETGVFYEQYF. CDR3 coding DNA: TGTGCCAGCAGTTACGAGACAGGGGTCTTCTACGAGCAGTACTTC.

The V call is TRBV19, the J call TRBJ1-6; 8 nucleotides line up with TRBD1. The CDR3 length is 17 residues. Losses at the gene ends were 5 bases for V and 9 bases for J; bases not matched to a gene: 15. The germline CDR1 and CDR2 sequences are LNHDA and SQIVND (reference sequence). The CDR3 bases are TGTGCCAGTAGTTCGTCGGGGGGTGGACAGGGCCTTTCACCCCTCCACTTT. The encoded protein is CASSSSGGGQGLSPLHF.

The rearrangement uses TRBV5-1 and TRBJ2-3, with TRBD2 matching over 9 bases. The CDR3 covers 14 residues. V lost 5 bases to trimming and J lost 2 bases; unmatched junction nucleotides: 3. The V gene's germline CDR1 is SGHRS and CDR2 YFSETQ. The CDR3 DNA sequence: TGCGCCAGCAGTAGCGGGGGAACCACAGATACGCAGTATTTT. Translation: CASSSGGTTDTQYF.

This clone turned up a few times. The J gene is TRBJ1-2, the V gene TRBV6-1; 7 positions match TRBD1. Germline CDR1 and CDR2: MNHNS and SASEGT. V was clipped by 2 bases and J by 3 bases; unmatched bases: 6. CDR3 size: 15 residues. The CDR3, as DNA: TGTGCCAGCAGTGAACCCAGGGGGGAGGACTATGGCTACACCTTC. Protein: CASSEPRGEDYGYTF.

The CDR3 is CASSINGLAGGRNTGELFF. CDR3 nucleotides: TGTGCCAGCAGCATTAACGGACTAGCGGGGGGACGGAACACCGGGGAGCTGTTTTTT. This chain joins TRBV21-1 and TRBJ2-2; the DNA was not compared with TRBD2, the D call given in the table. TRBV21-1 counts as a pseudogene. This CDR3 region has 19 residues.

The chain uses TRBV2 and TRBJ2-5; unclear D gene. The CDR3 runs to 11 residues. V was clipped by 6 bases and J by 4 bases, with 6 bases between them. Germline V gene sequence: CDR1 SNHLY, CDR2 FYNNEI. CDR3: CASSPGETQYF. The CDR3, as DNA: TGTGCCAGCAGCCCGGGAGAGACCCAGTACTTC.

CDR3 residues: CASSWGTGDNYGYTF. In DNA, the CDR3 is TGTGCCAGCAGCTGGGGGACAGGCGACAACTATGGCTACACCTTC. The rearrangement uses TRBV5-4 and TRBJ1-2; 8 bases are shared with TRBD1. Losses at the gene ends were 3 bases for V and 2 bases for J; bases not matched to a gene: 6. Germline lookup yields CDR1 SGHNT and CDR2 YYREEE (reference sequence). The CDR3 covers 15 residues. The variable domain in full, with the rest retrieved from reference TRBV5-4 and TRBJ1-2, is ETGVTQSPTHLIKTRGQQVTLRCSSQSGHNTVSWYQQALGQGPQFIFQYYREEENGRGNFPPRFSGLQFPNYSSELNVNALELDDSALYLCASSWGTGDNYGYTFGSGTRLTVV.

As concerns this clone: Other DNA sequences in the sample encode the same CDR3. V usage is TRBV7-2 and J usage is TRBJ1-2; TRBD1 agrees at 8 bases. This CDR3 contains 15 residues. Trimming took 1 base from V and 2 from J; bases not matched to a gene: 3. From germline, CDR1 is SGHTA and CDR2 FQGNSA. The CDR3 DNA reads TGTGCCAGCAGCTTAGGGACAGGGTTCAACTATGGCTACACCTTC. It is translated as CASSLGTGFNYGYTF.

J is TRBJ2-1 and V is TRBV5-1, with 8 bases that match TRBD1. CDR1 and CDR2 from the germline V gene are SGHRS and YFSETQ. There are 16 residues in the CDR3. V lost 4 bases, J lost 0 bases, and 6 bases stayed unmatched. CDR3 region: CASSPGQGSSYNEQFF. CDR3 DNA sequence: TGCGCCAGCAGCCCCGGACAGGGCAGCTCCTACAATGAGCAGTTCTTC. Full variable domain (outside the CDR3, taken from reference TRBV5-1 and TRBJ2-1): KAGVTQTPRYLIKTRGQQVTLSCSPISGHRSVSWYQQTPGQGLQFLFEYFSETQRNKGNFPGRFSGRQFSNSRSEMNVSTLELGDSALYLCASSPGQGSSYNEQFFGPGTRLTVL.

The chain employs TRBV7-2 and TRBJ1-2, with D hard to call. This CDR3 is 13 amino acids long. Trimming took off 1 base at V and 4 bases at J, with 7 bases between the two ends. The germline CDR1 and CDR2 sequences are SGHTA and FQGNSA. The DNA of the CDR3 is TGTGCCAGCAGCTTAGTCTTGGCCTATGGCTACACCTTC. Translating it yields CASSLVLAYGYTF.